The 30 T cell receptor beta chains reported below all come from one sample, sequenced in a study of blood T cell repertoires in COVID-19. Clones were read by immunoSEQ multiplex PCR, and TCRdb kept only the in-frame ones, dropping some. The data contain 350,000 or so clones, around 87% of them singletons. Sequenced input: peripheral blood. The receptors originated from a woman in her 30s with COVID-19, enrolled during active disease.

The CDR3 nucleotides read TGTGCCAGCAGCTTGGCGACAGGGGGGCATGGCTACACCTTC. Translation gives CASSLATGGHGYTF. This sequence joins TRBV5-4 and TRBJ1-2; the match to TRBD1 covers 9 bases. This CDR3 has 14 amino acids. The germline CDR1 and CDR2 sequences are SGHNT and YYREEE (reference sequence). The V segment lost 0 bases and the J segment 6 bases; nucleotides outside the gene matches: 3.

The chain carries TRBV2 and TRBJ2-2, with D possibly being TRBD2 (6 bases). V gave up 5 bases and J gave up 3 bases, with 13 bases separating them. The germline V gene encodes CDR1 SNHLY and CDR2 FYNNEI. This CDR3 has 15 residues. The CDR3: CASSLTGTYTGELFF. The CDR3 DNA sequence: TGTGCCAGCAGTCTTACCGGGACTTACACCGGGGAGCTGTTTTTT.

This chain links TRBV3-1 (or the pseudogene TRBV3-2) with TRBJ2-7; no reliable D call. The CDR3 length is 15 residues. With 3 bases removed from V and 4 bases from J, the gap between germline ends came to 16 bases. The germline CDR1 and CDR2 sequences are LGHDT and YNNKEL (reference sequence). DNA for the CDR3: TGTGCCAGCAGCCATGGTTCTCAGGATTATTACGAGCAGTACTTC. Protein sequence: CASSHGSQDYYEQYF.

CDR3: CASLGPPGQPPSFKNYGYTF. In DNA form, the CDR3 reads TGTGCCTCCCTCGGGCCACCGGGACAGCCTCCATCATTTAAGAACTATGGCTACACCTTC. The genes are TRBV30 and TRBJ1-2; 7 bases are a match to TRBD1. Germline lookup yields CDR1 GTSNPN and CDR2 SVGIG (reference sequence). The CDR3 covers 20 residues. The J segment lost 2 bases and the V segment lost 7 bases, leaving 28 bases of the junction unmatched.

The chain is built from TRBV11-3 and TRBJ2-1; 8 bases align to TRBD1. This CDR3 region has 12 residues. The germline V gene has CDR1 SGHNT and CDR2 YENEEA. V lost 1 base to trimming and J lost 12 bases; unmatched junction nucleotides: 2. The CDR3 is CASSLVRGRQFF. In nucleotides, the CDR3 is TGTGCCAGCAGCTTAGTCAGGGGGCGGCAGTTCTTC.

Concerning this clone: Compared with germline, one end of the junction differs, possibly owing to a read error. The rearrangement links TRBV11-2 to TRBJ1-1; 7 bases map to TRBD1. The germline V gene has CDR1 SGHAT and CDR2 FQNNGV. The length of the CDR3 is 12 residues. CDR3 sequence: CAGRQGSTEAFF. The CDR3 coding sequence is TGTGCCGGCAGACAGGGAAGCACTGAAGCTTTCTTT.

The chain has TRBV11-2 and TRBJ2-3, with TRBD2 as a possible D gene (6 bases). V shed 1 base and J shed 4 bases, with 12 bases lying between them. The germline gives CDR1 SGHAT, CDR2 FQNNGV. The CDR3 spans 15 residues. DNA of the CDR3: TGTGCCAGCAGCTTAGTTCGGAGGGATGCAGATACGCAGTATTTT. Translated: CASSLVRRDADTQYF.

This rearrangement joins TRBV6-5 to TRBJ1-2; D ambiguous. Trimming removed 5 bases from V and 8 bases from J, with 12 bases in between. The CDR3 has 12 amino acids. Germline-derived CDR1 and CDR2 are MNHEY and SVGAGI. The CDR3 coding sequence is TGTGCCAGCAGTCGGCCCCCAGGAGGCTACACCTTC. This codes for CASSRPPGGYTF.

The gene calls are TRBV4-1 and TRBJ2-5; D is perhaps TRBD1 (6 bases). From germline, CDR1 is MGHRA and CDR2 YSYEKL. CDR3 length equals 14 residues. V lost 1 base and J 2 bases, leaving 8 bases between the germline ends. CDR3 in amino acids: CASSQGTDQETQYF. CDR3 sequence (DNA): TGCGCCAGCAGCCAAGGGACAGATCAAGAGACCCAGTACTTC.

V is TRBV6-6 and J is TRBJ2-7; 13 nucleotides line up with TRBD2. The CDR3 length is 15 residues. V dropped 6 bases and J dropped 3; count of bases not matched to a gene: 5. Germline V gene data show CDR1 as MNHNY and CDR2 as SVGAGI (reference sequence). The CDR3 protein is CASSKGTSGIYEQYF. The CDR3 DNA reads TGTGCCAGCAGCAAAGGGACTAGCGGGATCTACGAGCAGTACTTC.

CDR3 DNA: TGTGCCAGCAGTGCGGGACGGAGCTACGAGCAGTACTTC. Its protein product is CASSAGRSYEQYF. The chain recombines TRBV28 with TRBJ2-7, with TRBD2 as a possible D gene (6 bases). Trimming removed 5 bases from V and 3 bases from J, with 11 bases in between. Looked up from germline, CDR1 is MDHEN and CDR2 is SYDVKM. The CDR3 sequence is 13 residues long.

The chain is built from TRBV5-1 and TRBJ2-5, with a weak D call TRBD1 (5 bases). The germline V gene has CDR1 SGHRS and CDR2 YFSETQ. The V end lost 4 bases, the J end lost 3 bases, and 10 bases lay between the germline ends. The CDR3 consists of 13 residues. The CDR3, as DNA: TGCGCCAGCAGCCCCGTGACAGAAGAGACCCAGTACTTC. It specifies CASSPVTEETQYF.

The CDR3 here is CAWGGWAKAFF. The DNA for the CDR3 is TGTGCCTGGGGAGGTTGGGCCAAAGCTTTCTTT. This rearrangement joins TRBV30 to TRBJ1-1; no reliable D call. CDR1 and CDR2 (germline): GTSNPN, SVGIG (reference sequence). V was cut by 5 bases and J by 9 bases, with 13 bases left in between. This CDR3 has 11 residues. Drawing the rest from reference TRBV30 and TRBJ1-1, the complete variable domain is SQTIHQWPATLVQPVGSPLSLECTVEGTSNPNLYWYRQAAGRGLQLLFYSVGIGQISSEVPQNLSASRPQDRQFILSSKKLLLSDSGFYLCAWGGWAKAFFGQGTRLTVV.

The V and J genes are TRBV6-6 and TRBJ2-5; perhaps TRBD1 as D (6 bases). This CDR3 region has 11 residues. V lost 6 bases and J lost 5, with 7 bases in between. Germline V gives CDR1 MNHNY, CDR2 SVGAGI (reference sequence). For the CDR3, the DNA is TGTGCCAGCAGCAGGGGCGAGACCCAGTACTTC. Translated: CASSRGETQYF.

The V call is TRBV6-2 or TRBV6-3, the J call TRBJ2-7; 8 nucleotides align to TRBD2. Per the germline V gene, CDR1 is MNHEY and CDR2 is SVGEGT. Trimming took 5 bases from V and 7 from J; bases not matched to a gene: 10. This CDR3 has 14 amino acids. The CDR3 here is CASSRTSGRWEQYF. CDR3 DNA sequence: TGTGCCAGCAGTAGAACTAGCGGACGGTGGGAGCAGTACTTC.

This rearrangement joins TRBV4-1 to TRBJ1-2; weak D call: TRBD1 (5 bases). Per germline, CDR1 MGHRA and CDR2 YSYEKL. The CDR3 sequence is 13 residues long. V was trimmed by 2 bases and J by 6 bases, leaving 10 bases between them. Here the CDR3 reads CASSQRQGHGYTF. The CDR3 nucleotides are TGCGCCAGCAGCCAAAGGCAGGGTCATGGCTACACCTTC.

V and J are TRBV28 and TRBJ2-3, with D tentatively TRBD1 (7 bases). V was cut by 5 bases and J by 1 base, with 10 bases left in between. Germline CDR1 MDHEN, CDR2 SYDVKM. The CDR3 contains 14 residues. The CDR3 here is CASSLRGGTDTQYF. The CDR3 region has the DNA TGTGCCAGCAGTCTCAGGGGGGGCACAGATACGCAGTATTTT.

The chain uses TRBV30 and TRBJ1-2, with 9 bases fitting TRBD1. Germline V gene sequence: CDR1 GTSNPN, CDR2 SVGIG (reference sequence). The CDR3 is 14 amino acids. Trimming took 4 bases from V and 4 from J; bases not matched to a gene: 7. In nucleotides, the CDR3 is TGTGCCTGGACCCGGGACAGGGCAACCTATGGCTACACCTTC. Translated: CAWTRDRATYGYTF.

This rearrangement joins TRBV27 to TRBJ2-3, with TRBD1 matching over 10 bases. The length of the CDR3 is 13 residues. CDR1 is MNHEY, CDR2 SMNVEV, per germline (reference sequence). V lost 10 bases and J lost 4; bases outside the gene matches: 5. CDR3 loop: CATGGTGADTQYF. DNA of the CDR3: TGTGCCACGGGGGGGACAGGGGCAGATACGCAGTATTTT.

The rearrangement links TRBV28 to TRBJ2-5; 11 bases fit TRBD2. V trimming: 8 bases; J trimming: 4 bases; junction bases outside the gene matches: 12. CDR1 and CDR2 from the germline V gene are MDHEN and SYDVKM. The CDR3 consists of 16 residues. The CDR3 here is CASAGYTSGSSETQYF. CDR3 sequence (DNA): TGTGCCAGCGCGGGATACACTAGCGGGAGTTCAGAGACCCAGTACTTC. The full variable domain, completed using reference TRBV28 and TRBJ2-5, is DVKVTQSSRYLVKRTGEKVFLECVQDMDHENMFWYRQDPGLGLRLIYFSYDVKMKEKGDIPEGYSVSREKKERFSLILESASTNQTSMYLCASAGYTSGSSETQYFGPGTRLLVL.

This clone was picked up one time. CDR3 DNA sequence: TGCGCCAGCAGCCAAGATGGTAGGGGGCGACGGGGCTATGGCTACACCTTC. It yields the protein CASSQDGRGRRGYGYTF. V is TRBV4-3 and J is TRBJ1-2; 7 bases match TRBD1. Germline V gene lookup returns CDR1 LGHNA and CDR2 YSLEER. V trimming: 0 bases; J trimming: 4 bases; junction bases outside the gene matches: 11. The CDR3 extends over 17 amino acids.

V is TRBV18 and J is TRBJ2-7; tentatively, D is TRBD2 (5 bases). Trimming removed 3 bases at V and 2 bases at J, with 17 bases between. This CDR3 is 16 amino acids long. CDR1 is KGHSH, CDR2 LQKENI, per germline. The CDR3 region is CASSPNSGDSAYEQYF. The CDR3 DNA is TGTGCCAGCTCACCCAATTCCGGGGATAGTGCCTACGAGCAGTACTTC.

This sequence joins TRBV5-1 and TRBJ2-1; 13 bases line up with TRBD2. The germline gives CDR1 SGHRS, CDR2 YFSETQ. V lost 0 bases and J lost 14; bases outside the gene matches: 5. The CDR3 has 14 residues. CDR3 nucleotides: TGCGCCAGCAGCTTGGGGACTAGCGGGAGTTCGGAGTTCTTC. This encodes CASSLGTSGSSEFF. The whole variable domain, remainder taken from reference TRBV5-1 and TRBJ2-1, is KAGVTQTPRYLIKTRGQQVTLSCSPISGHRSVSWYQQTPGQGLQFLFEYFSETQRNKGNFPGRFSGRQFSNSRSEMNVSTLELGDSALYLCASSLGTSGSSEFFGPGTRLTVL.

This chain links TRBV5-1 with TRBJ2-2; 12 bases agree with TRBD2. The CDR3 is 16 residues long. After removal of 3 bases from V and 1 base from J, the junction contained 1 base not matched to a gene. Germline CDR1 reads SGHRS; CDR2 reads YFSETQ. The CDR3 spells CASSWGLAGNTGELFF. CDR3 bases: TGCGCCAGCAGCTGGGGACTAGCGGGGAACACCGGGGAGCTGTTTTTT. Looking up the rest from reference TRBV5-1 and TRBJ2-2 gives the full variable domain: KAGVTQTPRYLIKTRGQQVTLSCSPISGHRSVSWYQQTPGQGLQFLFEYFSETQRNKGNFPGRFSGRQFSNSRSEMNVSTLELGDSALYLCASSWGLAGNTGELFFGEGSRLTVL.

This clone was counted a single time. This chain uses TRBV29-1 with TRBJ2-1, with D unclear. Germline V lookup: CDR1 SQVTM, CDR2 ANQGSEA. Trimming removed 3 bases from V and 6 bases from J, with 6 bases in between. The CDR3 is made up of 11 amino acids. CDR3 region: CSVDERNEQFF. CDR3 nucleotide sequence: TGCAGCGTTGACGAGCGCAATGAGCAGTTCTTC.

For this clone: An end of the junction does not agree with germline; a read error may underlie this. This chain connects TRBV7-2 to TRBJ2-5; 9 nucleotides line up with TRBD2. The CDR3 has 12 amino acids. Germline V lookup: CDR1 SGHTA, CDR2 FQGNSA. The CDR3 is CASSYQAGGRDF. For the CDR3, the DNA is TGTGCCAGCAGCTATCAAGCGGGAGGCCGGGACTTC.

This clone was recorded a few times. The chain recombines TRBV5-1 with TRBJ2-5; D perhaps matches TRBD1 (6 bases). The germline V and J ends were trimmed by 4 bases and 4 bases, with 14 bases remaining between them. Per the germline V gene, CDR1 is SGHRS and CDR2 is YFSETQ. The CDR3 is made up of 14 amino acids. The CDR3 DNA follows: TGCGCCAGCAGCCAACAGGGAGTTGGAGAGACCCAGTACTTC. As protein: CASSQQGVGETQYF.

V is TRBV30 and J is TRBJ2-3; 9 bases agree with TRBD2. Germline CDR1 and CDR2: GTSNPN and SVGIG (reference sequence). The CDR3 consists of 11 residues. J was trimmed by 7 bases and V by 6 bases; bases with no gene match: 2. CDR3 protein: CACLAGHTQYF. In DNA, the CDR3 is TGTGCCTGTCTAGCGGGGCATACGCAGTATTTT.

The chain's CDR3 is CASSRALAGGTGELFF. CDR3 bases: TGTGCCAGCAGCCGGGCTCTAGCGGGGGGAACCGGGGAGCTGTTTTTT. The chain carries TRBV11-2 and TRBJ2-2; 11 nucleotides line up with TRBD2. Germline values: CDR1 SGHAT, CDR2 FQNNGV. V shed 5 bases and J 5 bases; nucleotides not matched to a gene: 7. The CDR3 has 16 amino acids.

The chain is built from TRBV15 and TRBJ1-6; D remains unclear. The germline CDR1 and CDR2 sequences are LNHNV and YYDKDF (reference sequence). This CDR3 comprises 13 residues. The V and J ends lost 5 bases and 9 bases respectively, with 11 bases between them. The CDR3 nucleotides are TGTGCCACCAGCCGGGAACGGAGTTCACCCCTCCACTTT. As protein: CATSRERSSPLHF.